Shown below are 23 T cell receptor beta chains from a single sample sequenced in a study of shared clonotypes between healthy human individuals. Repertoires were generated with immunoSEQ multiplex PCR, while TCRdb's copy carries only in-frame clones and drops some. The sample shows millions of clones, 90% to 95% of them seen only once. Sequenced sample: naive CD4+ T cells sorted from blood. Subset here: CD45RA+ positively selected. All receptors derive from a man between 18 and 35 years old in good health.

This CDR3 is CASRKQGLSTDTQYF. CDR3 coding DNA: TGTGCCAGCAGGAAACAGGGCCTTAGCACAGATACGCAGTATTTT. The rearrangement links TRBV21-1 to TRBJ2-3; no DNA check was done on the table's D call, TRBD1. TRBV21-1 is listed as a pseudogene. CDR3 length: 15 residues.

The chain links TRBV6-5 to TRBJ1-6, with D perhaps TRBD1 (5 bases). V gave up 5 bases and J gave up 3 bases, with 8 bases separating them. Per germline, CDR1 MNHEY and CDR2 SVGAGI. The CDR3 runs 14 residues. Here the CDR3 DNA reads TGTGCCAGCAGTCCGACAGACTATAATTCACCCCTCCACTTT. The encoded protein is CASSPTDYNSPLHF.

The chain joins TRBV7-2 to TRBJ2-7, with D possibly being TRBD1 (5 bases). V dropped 5 bases and J dropped 3 bases, with 11 bases sitting between them. The CDR3 totals 13 residues. Germline assignment: CDR1 SGHTA and CDR2 FQGNSA. The CDR3 region is CASSLDTGYEQYF. CDR3 coding DNA: TGTGCCAGCAGCCTGGACACCGGCTACGAGCAGTACTTC.

V and J are TRBV12-2 and TRBJ2-3; TRBD2 is taken as the D call from the table, unchecked against the DNA. TRBV12-2 is designated a pseudogene. The CDR3 extends over 19 amino acids. CDR3 protein: CASRLDSWIAGVRTDTQYF. In nucleotides, the CDR3 is TGTGCAAGTCGCTTAGATTCCTGGATAGCGGGGGTTCGCACAGATACGCAGTATTTT.

The CDR3 loop reads CAGNSGNSYEQYF. In nucleotides, the CDR3 is TGTGCCGGGAATTCGGGTAACTCCTACGAGCAGTACTTC. The chain combines TRBV30 with TRBJ2-7; no reliable D call. Germline V gene sequence: CDR1 GTSNPN, CDR2 SVGIG (reference sequence). The length of the CDR3 is 13 residues. Between the trimmed V and J ends, which lost 8 bases and 0 bases, there was a span of 14 bases.

About this clone: This specimen includes other DNA sequences encoding the same CDR3. In DNA, the CDR3 is TGCGCCAGCTCCTTTTGGGGTTACGAGCAGTACTTC. It specifies CASSFWGYEQYF. The chain recombines TRBV5-1 with TRBJ2-7; D unresolved. V lost 7 bases to trimming and J lost 4 bases, with 12 bases between them. This CDR3 has 12 residues. Germline V lookup: CDR1 SGHRS, CDR2 YFSETQ.

This clone occurred once. J is TRBJ1-2 and V is TRBV7-6; D is uncertain. V was trimmed by 5 bases and J by 4 bases, leaving 8 bases between them. CDR1 and CDR2 from the germline V gene are SGHVS and FNYEAQ. CDR3 length: 12 amino acids. Here the CDR3 reads CASSPDSYGYTF. CDR3 in DNA: TGTGCCAGCAGCCCCGACTCCTATGGCTACACCTTC.

This rearrangement joins TRBV5-5 to TRBJ1-1; D is undetermined. This CDR3 is 14 amino acids long. Germline values: CDR1 SGHKS, CDR2 YYEKEE (reference sequence). Trimming shortened V by 5 bases and J by 0 bases, and 11 bases separated the two germline ends. The CDR3 spells CASRPGRLNTEAFF. CDR3 in DNA: TGTGCCAGCAGACCCGGGAGGCTGAACACTGAAGCTTTCTTT.

The chain has TRBV10-1 and TRBJ2-1, with D tentatively TRBD1 (5 bases). The CDR3 spans 16 residues. The V gene's germline CDR1 is WNHNN and CDR2 SYGVQD (reference sequence). V lost 0 bases, J lost 7 bases, and 16 bases lay in between. The CDR3 DNA reads TGCGCCAGCAGTGAGTCTGGGCTCCGCAAGGGGAATGAGCAGTTCTTC. Translated: CASSESGLRKGNEQFF.

As concerns this clone: At the DNA level, this CDR3 is encoded by other sequences in the same sample as well. This chain joins TRBV18 and TRBJ2-7; possible D gene TRBD2, 6 bases. V was trimmed by 2 bases and J by 1 base, leaving 6 bases between them. The germline gives CDR1 KGHSH, CDR2 LQKENI. CDR3 length: 13 residues. The CDR3 loop reads CASSPGLSYEQYF. The CDR3 DNA follows: TGTGCCAGCTCACCAGGACTATCCTACGAGCAGTACTTC.

This sequence joins TRBV2 and TRBJ2-6; D is uncertain. The V end lost 5 bases, the J end lost 2 bases, and 10 bases lay between the germline ends. CDR3 length: 15 residues. CDR1 and CDR2 (germline): SNHLY, FYNNEI. CDR3 residues: CASSWVVAGANVLTF. The CDR3 region has the DNA TGTGCCAGCAGTTGGGTAGTAGCTGGGGCCAACGTCCTGACTTTC.

V is TRBV21-1 and J is TRBJ1-5; TRBD1, the table's D call, was not compared with the DNA. TRBV21-1 is shown as a pseudogene. The CDR3 covers 14 residues. CDR3 amino acids: CASLALGQYQPQHF. The CDR3 nucleotides are TGTGCCAGCCTAGCTCTCGGACAGTATCAGCCCCAGCATTTT.

The chain combines TRBV30 with TRBJ2-7; the match to TRBD1 covers 9 bases. The CDR3 consists of 16 residues. The germline V gene encodes CDR1 GTSNPN and CDR2 SVGIG (reference sequence). J lost 3 bases, V lost 1 base, and 10 bases had no gene match. CDR3 bases: TGTGCCTGGAGTGGAACCTCGACAGGGGGATACTACGAGCAGTACTTC. Its translation is CAWSGTSTGGYYEQYF.

This clone was counted once. The chain links TRBV27 to TRBJ1-2; D unclear. The V gene lost 6 bases and the J gene lost 6 bases, with 11 bases spanning the gap. The CDR3 is made up of 12 amino acids. Per germline, CDR1 MNHEY and CDR2 SMNVEV (reference sequence). The CDR3 region is CASRYGKDGYTF. The CDR3 region has the DNA TGTGCCAGCAGATACGGCAAGGATGGCTACACCTTC.

This clone was seen only once. This sequence joins TRBV11-2 and TRBJ2-1; 15 nucleotides match TRBD2. V dropped 6 bases and J dropped 9; count of bases not matched to a gene: 9. CDR3 length equals 16 residues. Germline V gene lookup returns CDR1 SGHAT and CDR2 FQNNGV. This CDR3 reads CASRLGLAGGRGEQFF. The DNA for the CDR3 is TGTGCCAGCAGGCTGGGACTAGCGGGAGGCCGGGGTGAGCAGTTCTTC.

The chain carries TRBV11-3 and TRBJ2-5; no clear D. In germline, CDR1 is SGHNT, CDR2 YENEEA. Trimming shortened V by 4 bases and J by 3 bases, and 6 bases separated the two germline ends. CDR3 length equals 12 residues. The chain's CDR3 is CASSSVEETQYF. The CDR3 nucleotides read TGTGCCAGCAGCTCCGTTGAAGAGACCCAGTACTTC.

The genes are TRBV6-1 and TRBJ1-1; D is ambiguous. The germline CDR1 and CDR2 sequences are MNHNS and SASEGT. This CDR3 has 13 residues. Trimming took 4 bases from V and 2 from J, leaving 8 bases between them. CDR3: CASSVTTNTEAFF. DNA of the CDR3: TGTGCCAGCAGTGTGACCACTAACACTGAAGCTTTCTTT.

The chain carries TRBV4-2 and TRBJ2-3; D is ambiguous. CDR3 length: 15 amino acids. Trimming removed 0 bases at V and 4 bases at J, with 11 bases between. The germline gives CDR1 LGHNA, CDR2 YNFKEQ. The CDR3 bases are TGTGCCAGCAGCCAAGATCAGTTAGAGGCAGATACGCAGTATTTT. Amino acid sequence: CASSQDQLEADTQYF.

This chain uses TRBV6-5 with TRBJ2-7; 9 nucleotides match TRBD1. Germline V CDR1 and CDR2: MNHEY, SVGAGI. The junction had 5 bases not matched to a gene; V was cut back by 5 bases and J by 0 bases. The CDR3 extends over 15 amino acids. The CDR3 region is CASSRTGETSYEQYF. DNA of the CDR3: TGTGCCAGCAGTCGGACAGGGGAGACCTCCTACGAGCAGTACTTC.

The rearrangement uses TRBV5-4 and TRBJ1-3; D gene unclear. Per the germline V gene, CDR1 is SGHNT and CDR2 is YYREEE (reference sequence). The CDR3 is 13 residues long. V lost 1 base to trimming and J lost 3 bases, with 5 bases between them. The DNA of the CDR3 is TGTGCCAGCAGCTTGCTGAATGGAAACACCATATATTTT. Encoded protein: CASSLLNGNTIYF.

The genes are TRBV19 and TRBJ2-7; 11 bases line up with TRBD1. The CDR3 consists of 14 residues. CDR1 LNHDA and CDR2 SQIVND come from the germline V gene (reference sequence). The trim removed 5 bases at V and 4 bases at J, leaving 4 bases unmatched. The CDR3 loop reads CASSVGQGGYEQYF. Here the CDR3 DNA reads TGTGCCAGTAGTGTGGGACAGGGGGGATACGAGCAGTACTTC. The complete variable domain, with remaining parts taken from reference TRBV19 and TRBJ2-7, reads DGGITQSPKYLFRKEGQNVTLSCEQNLNHDAMYWYRQDPGQGLRLIYYSQIVNDFQKGDIAEGYSVSREKKESFPLTVTSAQKNPTAFYLCASSVGQGGYEQYFGPGTRLTVT.

Details on this clone: This sample also contains other DNA sequences that code for the same CDR3. The chain joins TRBV27 to TRBJ1-4; D remains ambiguous. Trimming took off 0 bases at V and 8 bases at J, with 4 bases between the two ends. Germline lookup yields CDR1 MNHEY and CDR2 SMNVEV (reference sequence). The CDR3 has 12 residues. Here the CDR3 DNA reads TGTGCCAGCAGTTTATCAGGGGAAAAACTGTTTTTT. It codes for CASSLSGEKLFF.

Points on this clone: An end of the junction does not agree with germline; a read error may underlie this. The rearrangement links TRBV7-7 to TRBJ2-1; TRBD2 might be the D (6 bases). Per germline, CDR1 SSHAT and CDR2 FNYEAQ (reference sequence). CDR3 length equals 14 residues. DNA of the CDR3: TGTGCTAGCAGCCTCGGGGGTTCCTACAATGAGCAGTTCTTC. This sequence encodes CASSLGGSYNEQFF.